This TCR beta chain was identified during a study of OX40 agonist ivuxolimab in advanced cancers. At the level of the whole study: Ivuxolimab, which targeted the costimulatory receptor OX40 (CD134), was an agonistic, fully human IgG2 monoclonal antibody. Intravenous ivuxolimab was administered to patients every 2 weeks at six dose levels: 0.01, 0.1, 0.3, 1.5, 3 and 10 mg/kg. Of the approximately 54 patients in dose escalation, some 20 had hepatocellular carcinoma, some 15 had melanoma, 9 had renal cell carcinoma and 9 had head and neck cancer. The dose-escalation cohort was approximately 83% male with a mean age of about 58 years, ranging from roughly 20 to 80. Patients were allowed to have had prior anti-PD-1, anti-PD-L1 or anti-CTLA-4 therapy, and approximately 37% of the dose-escalation patients had been treated with checkpoint inhibitors. Three dose-escalation patients achieved partial responses, one with hepatocellular carcinoma and two with cutaneous melanoma. The point of sequencing TCRbeta in the periphery was to test whether ivuxolimab changed TCR sequence diversity and drove clonal T-cell expansion. The paper covers the monotherapy dose-escalation part of the phase I ivuxolimab trial, which included N of about 56 patients. On the study overall, not on this receptor specifically: Low levels of normalized T-cell clonal expansion were also seen in some patients who did not respond. In the 0.1-3.0 mg/kg groups, partial responders had among the lowest normalized peripheral clonal expansion, particularly in CD8+ T cells. At doses of 0.1 to 3.0 mg/kg, clonal expansion of both CD4+ and CD8+ T cells in blood was seen between baseline and week 6. Antigen specificity was not determined for the clonally expanded peripheral T cells. After ivuxolimab, expanded clones were on average more numerous among CD8+ T cells than among CD4+ T cells.

To sequence the TCRbeta CDR3 region, genomic DNA was isolated from the sorted cells. The immunoSEQ Assay was used for sequencing of TCRbeta CDR3 regions. Drawn from immuneACCESS, this table holds only the in-frame rearrangements with V and J called that TCRdb kept. Clones are partly lost; checked studies trace under half to an unresolved V gene and leave the rest unexplained. Counted in this sample were roughly 100,000 clones; around 90% of them appeared once. Clones ranked in the top ten supply 7.4% of the sample. The trial excluded patients who had a history of autoimmune disease or were on systemic immunosuppression. Peripheral blood for TCR sequencing was drawn from every dose cohort at baseline, at cycle 4 day 1 and at cycle 7 day 1. The samples were drawn from a first-in-human, open-label, multicenter phase I dose-escalation trial of ivuxolimab. The trial enrolled adults with locally advanced or metastatic head and neck squamous cell, hepatocellular, melanoma or renal cell carcinoma. Before TCR sequencing, CD4+ and CD8+ T cells were separately sorted from peripheral blood.

For this clone: There is no known antigen for this receptor. The record has no base qualities; no much larger clone is one base away.

Sequenced material: CD4+ or CD8+ T cells sorted from blood, taken in a trial of the OX40 agonist ivuxolimab. The receptor comes from an adult with an advanced solid tumor such as melanoma, head and neck, liver or kidney cancer.

This receptor carries the CDR3 CASSPDRTDGELFF. Read as DNA, the sequence is TGTGCCAGCAGTCCGGACAGGACCGACGGGGAGCTGTTTTTT. The rearrangement joined TRBV11-3 to TRBJ2-2, with TRBD1 matching 7 junction bases. The germline V gene gives CDR1 as SGHNT and CDR2 as YENEEA. The CDR3 runs 14 residues from the cysteine to the phenylalanine. The CDR3 DNA has 42 bases and is translated from base 1. Trimmed from V: 6 bases; trimmed from J: 7 bases; junction bases lacking a gene match: 8.